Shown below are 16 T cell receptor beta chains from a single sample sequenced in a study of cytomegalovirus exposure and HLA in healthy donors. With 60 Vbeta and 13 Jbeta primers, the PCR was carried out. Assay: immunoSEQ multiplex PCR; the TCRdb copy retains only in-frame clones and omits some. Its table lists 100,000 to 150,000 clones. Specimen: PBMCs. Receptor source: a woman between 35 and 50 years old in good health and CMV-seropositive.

The chain's CDR3 is CATGQSETTDTQYF. The CDR3 coding sequence is TGTGCCACCGGCCAATCGGAGACCACAGATACGCAGTATTTT. The V gene is TRBV15, the J gene TRBJ2-3; D gene ambiguous. The germline V gene encodes CDR1 LNHNV and CDR2 YYDKDF (reference sequence). The CDR3 has 14 amino acids. V was trimmed by 8 bases and J by 2 bases, leaving 14 bases between them.

In DNA, the CDR3 is TGTGCCAGCAGCTTAGGACTAGCGGGAGTGCATGAGCAGTTCTTC. Its protein product is CASSLGLAGVHEQFF. The chain employs TRBV7-3 and TRBJ2-1; the match to TRBD2 covers 13 bases. The CDR3 has 15 amino acids. Germline assignment: CDR1 SGHTA and CDR2 FQGTGA. The V and J ends lost 2 bases and 8 bases, in that order; junction bases with no gene match: 3.

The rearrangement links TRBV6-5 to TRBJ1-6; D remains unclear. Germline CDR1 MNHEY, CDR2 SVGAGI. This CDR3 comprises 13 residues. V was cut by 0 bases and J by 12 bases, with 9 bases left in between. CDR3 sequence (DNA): TGTGCCAGCAGTTACTCGCCAGGTTTACCCCTCCACTTT. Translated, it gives CASSYSPGLPLHF.

The CDR3: CAISGGASPSYEQYF. CDR3 coding DNA: TGTGCCATCAGTGGAGGAGCGTCACCCTCCTACGAGCAGTACTTC. This chain uses TRBV10-3 with TRBJ2-7; D not resolved. V was shortened by 4 bases and J by 0 bases, with 13 bases between the two germline ends. Germline V gene sequence: CDR1 ENHRY, CDR2 SYGVKD. The CDR3 is made up of 15 amino acids.

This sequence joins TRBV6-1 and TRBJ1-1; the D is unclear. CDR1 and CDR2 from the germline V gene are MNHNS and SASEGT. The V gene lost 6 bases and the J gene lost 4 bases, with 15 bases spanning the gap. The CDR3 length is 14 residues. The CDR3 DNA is TGTGCCAGCAGGTCCGAGGGTGGTCGCACTGAAGCTTTCTTT. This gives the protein CASRSEGGRTEAFF.

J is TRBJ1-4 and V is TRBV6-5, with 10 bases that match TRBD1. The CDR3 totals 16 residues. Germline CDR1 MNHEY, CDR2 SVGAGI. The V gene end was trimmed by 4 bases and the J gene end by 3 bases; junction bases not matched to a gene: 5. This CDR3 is CASSLGQGLSNEKLFF. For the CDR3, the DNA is TGTGCCAGCAGTTTGGGACAGGGGCTCTCTAATGAAAAACTGTTTTTT.

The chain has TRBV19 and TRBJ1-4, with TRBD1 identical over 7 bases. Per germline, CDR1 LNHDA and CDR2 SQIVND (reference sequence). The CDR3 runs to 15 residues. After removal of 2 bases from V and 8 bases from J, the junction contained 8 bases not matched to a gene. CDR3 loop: CASSIRRQGGEKLFF. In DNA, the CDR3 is TGTGCCAGTAGTATACGAAGGCAGGGGGGCGAAAAACTGTTTTTT.

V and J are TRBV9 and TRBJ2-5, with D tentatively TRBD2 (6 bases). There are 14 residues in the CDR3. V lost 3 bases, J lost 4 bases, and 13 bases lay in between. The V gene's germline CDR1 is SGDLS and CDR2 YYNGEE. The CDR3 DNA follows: TGTGCCAGCAGCGCACCGGGACTCTCAGAGACCCAGTACTTC. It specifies CASSAPGLSETQYF.

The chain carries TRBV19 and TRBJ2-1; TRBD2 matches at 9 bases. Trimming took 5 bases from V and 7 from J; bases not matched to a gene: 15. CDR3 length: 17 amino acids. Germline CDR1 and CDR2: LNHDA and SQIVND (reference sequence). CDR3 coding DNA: TGTGCCAGTAGTTCTAGCGGGACAAGTTGGGGAAAAAATGAGCAGTTCTTC. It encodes CASSSSGTSWGKNEQFF.

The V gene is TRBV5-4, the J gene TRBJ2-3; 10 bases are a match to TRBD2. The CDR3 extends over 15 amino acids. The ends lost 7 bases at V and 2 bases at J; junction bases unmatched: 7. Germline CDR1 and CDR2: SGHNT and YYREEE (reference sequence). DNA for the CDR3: TGTGCCAGCGGGCCTAGCGGGAGCCTCACAGATACGCAGTATTTT. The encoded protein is CASGPSGSLTDTQYF. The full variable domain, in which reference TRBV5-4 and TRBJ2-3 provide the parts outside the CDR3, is ETGVTQSPTHLIKTRGQQVTLRCSSQSGHNTVSWYQQALGQGPQFIFQYYREEENGRGNFPPRFSGLQFPNYSSELNVNALELDDSALYLCASGPSGSLTDTQYFGPGTRLTVL.

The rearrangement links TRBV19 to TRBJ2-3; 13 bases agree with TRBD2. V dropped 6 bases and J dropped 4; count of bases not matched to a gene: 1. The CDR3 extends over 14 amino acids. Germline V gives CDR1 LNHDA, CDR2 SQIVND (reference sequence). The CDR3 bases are TGTGCCAGTAGACTAGCGGGAGGGGCAGATACGCAGTATTTT. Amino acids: CASRLAGGADTQYF. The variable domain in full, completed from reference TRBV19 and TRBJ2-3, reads DGGITQSPKYLFRKEGQNVTLSCEQNLNHDAMYWYRQDPGQGLRLIYYSQIVNDFQKGDIAEGYSVSREKKESFPLTVTSAQKNPTAFYLCASRLAGGADTQYFGPGTRLTVL.

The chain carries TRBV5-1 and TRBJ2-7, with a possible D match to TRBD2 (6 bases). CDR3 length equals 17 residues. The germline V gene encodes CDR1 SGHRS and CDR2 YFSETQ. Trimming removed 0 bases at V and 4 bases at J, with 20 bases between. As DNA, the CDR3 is TGCGCCAGCAGCTTGGGTGTAGCGGAGGAAGGGATATACGAGCAGTACTTC. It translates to CASSLGVAEEGIYEQYF. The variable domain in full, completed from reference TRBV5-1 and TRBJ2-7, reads KAGVTQTPRYLIKTRGQQVTLSCSPISGHRSVSWYQQTPGQGLQFLFEYFSETQRNKGNFPGRFSGRQFSNSRSEMNVSTLELGDSALYLCASSLGVAEEGIYEQYFGPGTRLTVT.

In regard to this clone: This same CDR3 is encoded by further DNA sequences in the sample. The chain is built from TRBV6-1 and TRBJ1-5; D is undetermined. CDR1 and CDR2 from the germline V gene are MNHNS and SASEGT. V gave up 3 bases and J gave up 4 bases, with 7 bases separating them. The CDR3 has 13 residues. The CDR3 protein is CASSDRLNQPQHF. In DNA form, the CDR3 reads TGTGCCAGCAGTGACAGGCTGAATCAGCCCCAGCATTTT.

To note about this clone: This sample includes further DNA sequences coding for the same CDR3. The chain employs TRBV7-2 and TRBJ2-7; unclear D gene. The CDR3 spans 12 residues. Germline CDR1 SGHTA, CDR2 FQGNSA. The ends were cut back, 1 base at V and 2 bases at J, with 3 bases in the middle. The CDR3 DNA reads TGTGCCAGCAGCTTAGTAACCTACGAGCAGTACTTC. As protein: CASSLVTYEQYF.

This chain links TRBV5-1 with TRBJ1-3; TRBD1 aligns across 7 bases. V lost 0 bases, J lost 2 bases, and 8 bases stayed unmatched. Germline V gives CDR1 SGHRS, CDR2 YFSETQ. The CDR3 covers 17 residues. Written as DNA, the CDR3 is TGCGCCAGCAGCTTGGGAACAGGGGAAGGAGCTGGAAACACCATATATTTT. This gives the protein CASSLGTGEGAGNTIYF.

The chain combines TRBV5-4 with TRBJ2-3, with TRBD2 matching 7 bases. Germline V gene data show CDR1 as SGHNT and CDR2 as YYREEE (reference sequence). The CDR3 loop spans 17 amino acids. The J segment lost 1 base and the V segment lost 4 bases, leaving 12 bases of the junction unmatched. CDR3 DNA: TGTGCCAGCAGCACCCCGAAGGGCGGGAGAGGCACAGATACGCAGTATTTT. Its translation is CASSTPKGGRGTDTQYF. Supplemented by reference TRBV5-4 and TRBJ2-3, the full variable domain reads ETGVTQSPTHLIKTRGQQVTLRCSSQSGHNTVSWYQQALGQGPQFIFQYYREEENGRGNFPPRFSGLQFPNYSSELNVNALELDDSALYLCASSTPKGGRGTDTQYFGPGTRLTVL.